The TCR beta chain described here comes from a study of blood T cell repertoires in COVID-19. Study information: The origin of the acute and convalescent COVID-19 samples was the United States, Italy and Spain.

Trimming at V came to 3 bases and at J to 3 bases, leaving 4 bases not matched to a gene. Germline V CDR1 and CDR2: MNHEY, SMNVEV (reference sequence). CDR3 length equals 16 residues. Original data processing: Estimation of nucleated cell counts was performed using reference gene primer amplification. Assay: immunoSEQ multiplex PCR; the TCRdb copy retains only in-frame clones and omits some. V and J calls and clone size follow that table, whereas D and trimming were derived from the DNA. The table includes tens of thousands of clones, roughly nine tenths detected once. The specimen sequenced was peripheral blood. This rearrangement joins TRBV27 to TRBJ2-1, with 11 bases aligning to TRBD2. The TCR comes from a male donor with acute or convalescent COVID-19. The CDR3 DNA sequence: TGTGCCAGCAGTTTGCTAGCGGGGGGCCTCTACAATGAGCAGTTCTTC. Protein: CASSLLAGGLYNEQFF.